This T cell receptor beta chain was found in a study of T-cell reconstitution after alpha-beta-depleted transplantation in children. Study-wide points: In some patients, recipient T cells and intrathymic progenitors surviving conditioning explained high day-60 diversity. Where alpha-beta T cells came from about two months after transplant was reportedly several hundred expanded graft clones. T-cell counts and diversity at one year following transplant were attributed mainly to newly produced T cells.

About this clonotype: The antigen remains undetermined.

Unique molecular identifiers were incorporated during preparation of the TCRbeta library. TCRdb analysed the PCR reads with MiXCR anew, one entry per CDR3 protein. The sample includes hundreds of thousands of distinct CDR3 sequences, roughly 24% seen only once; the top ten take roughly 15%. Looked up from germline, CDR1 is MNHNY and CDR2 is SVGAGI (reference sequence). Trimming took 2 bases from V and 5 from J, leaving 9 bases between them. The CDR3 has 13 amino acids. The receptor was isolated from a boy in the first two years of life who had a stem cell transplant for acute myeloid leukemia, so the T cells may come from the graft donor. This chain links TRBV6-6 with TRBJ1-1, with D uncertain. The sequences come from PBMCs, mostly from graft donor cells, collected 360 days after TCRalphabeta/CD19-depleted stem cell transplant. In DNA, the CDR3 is TGTGCCAGCAGTTACCCAGACCGGACTGAAGCTTTCTTT. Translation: CASSYPDRTEAFF.